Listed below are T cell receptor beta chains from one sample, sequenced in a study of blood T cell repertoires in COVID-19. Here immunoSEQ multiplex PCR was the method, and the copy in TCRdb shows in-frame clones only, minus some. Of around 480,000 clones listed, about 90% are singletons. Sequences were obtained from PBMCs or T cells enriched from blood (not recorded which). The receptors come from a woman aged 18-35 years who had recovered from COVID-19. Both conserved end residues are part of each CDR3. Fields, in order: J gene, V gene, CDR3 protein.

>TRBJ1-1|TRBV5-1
CASSTPTGAQAFF
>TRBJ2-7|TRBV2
CASRWTSFTYEQYF
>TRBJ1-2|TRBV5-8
CASSLRSSYGYTF
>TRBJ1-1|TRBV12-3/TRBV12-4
CASSLVKNTEAFF
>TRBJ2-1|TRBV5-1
CASSFKQGYNEQFF
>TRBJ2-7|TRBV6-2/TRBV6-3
CASSSGTRRLYEQYF
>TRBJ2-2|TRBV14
CASRLIRGGDTGELFF
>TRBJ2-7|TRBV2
CASSPIGLTNYEQYF
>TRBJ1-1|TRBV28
CASSPLNMNTEAFF
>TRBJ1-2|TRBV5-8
CLTTKRNYGYTF
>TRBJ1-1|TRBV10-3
CAISGQGLDTEAFF
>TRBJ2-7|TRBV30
CARTEGASYEQYF
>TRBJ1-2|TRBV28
CASSRVRRGGYTF
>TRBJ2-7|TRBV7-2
CASSLIFDEQYF
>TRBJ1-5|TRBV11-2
CASSQHTGQNNQPQHF
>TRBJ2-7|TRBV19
CASSLFSEQYF
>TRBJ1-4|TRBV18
CASSLPPRDRGGEKLFF
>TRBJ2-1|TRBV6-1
CASSEGLAGLFNEQFF
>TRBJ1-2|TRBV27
CASSLAGEGPSYGYTF
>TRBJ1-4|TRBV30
CAWSPGSGGEKLFF
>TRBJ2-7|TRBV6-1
CASSVAPAGYEQYF
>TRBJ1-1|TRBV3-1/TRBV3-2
CASSRSAGGNTEAFF
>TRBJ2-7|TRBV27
CASSFLPTGGNPYEQYF
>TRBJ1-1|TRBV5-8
CASSLEDRDPEAFF
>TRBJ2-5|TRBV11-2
CASSLEPYQGSQYF
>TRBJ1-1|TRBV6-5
CASSYSGQGNTEAFF
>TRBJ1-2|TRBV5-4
CASSLYNYGYTF
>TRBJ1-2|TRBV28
CASSSPDRGWNYGYTF
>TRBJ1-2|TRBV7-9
CASSPRTPSVPFGYTF
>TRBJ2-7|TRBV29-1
CSVIPTDYEQYF
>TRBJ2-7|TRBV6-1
CASSEGIEGAYEQYF
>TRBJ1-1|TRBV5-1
CASSRGNPRAEAFF
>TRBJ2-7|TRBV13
CASSSRDSLSYEQYF
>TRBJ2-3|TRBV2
CASSDRGRLDTQYF
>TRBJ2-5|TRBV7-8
CASSRGSGGAQYF
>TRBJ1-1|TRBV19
CASSRDRRNTEAFF
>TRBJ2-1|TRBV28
CASSPPGSNEQFF
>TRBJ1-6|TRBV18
CASSDRASGDRSPLHF
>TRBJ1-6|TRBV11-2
CASSLAGRAQRGAGSPLHF
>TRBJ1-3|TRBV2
CASRRTGGSSGNTIYF
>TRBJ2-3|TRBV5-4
CASSLDRGADTQYF
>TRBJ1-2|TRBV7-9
CASTRDTLGYTF
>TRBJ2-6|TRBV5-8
CASSRGLDSGANVLTF
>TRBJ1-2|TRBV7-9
CASSSRENYGYTF
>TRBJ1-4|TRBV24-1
CATSDPTGEGEKLFF
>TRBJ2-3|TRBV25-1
CASSEWRGTDTQYF
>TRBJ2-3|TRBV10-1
CASSDGTQGEDTQYF
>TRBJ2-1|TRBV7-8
CASSPSGGIDNEQFF
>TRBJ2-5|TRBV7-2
CASSTQGSGGGETQYF
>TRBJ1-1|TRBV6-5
CASSYSGGQTNTEAFF